This TCR beta chain was recorded in a study of CD8 T cells in Susac syndrome. Germline V gene sequence: CDR1 LGHDT, CDR2 YNNKEL (reference sequence). The V gene lost 1 base and the J gene lost 5 bases, with 5 bases spanning the gap. This CDR3 has 12 residues. This clonotype was observed a few times. Negative isolation yielded CD4+ and CD8+ T cells, and FACS enriched TEMRA cells. Random-hexamer reverse transcription was applied to about 0.45 to 1 ug RNA. The method of amplification for TCR beta CDR3 was immunoSEQ multiplex PCR, covering 54 Vbeta and 13 Jbeta. TCRdb processed the immunoSEQ multiplex PCR reads anew with MiXCR; each CDR3 protein has one entry. Among about 90,000 distinct CDR3 sequences listed, roughly 95% were seen once.

Source material: CD8+ T cells from PBMCs. The sequence derives from a human donor with Susac syndrome. The J gene is TRBJ2-5, the V gene TRBV3-1; unclear D gene. CDR3 amino acids: CASSQVTETQYF. CDR3 nucleotides: TGTGCCAGCAGCCAAGTTACGGAGACCCAGTACTTC.